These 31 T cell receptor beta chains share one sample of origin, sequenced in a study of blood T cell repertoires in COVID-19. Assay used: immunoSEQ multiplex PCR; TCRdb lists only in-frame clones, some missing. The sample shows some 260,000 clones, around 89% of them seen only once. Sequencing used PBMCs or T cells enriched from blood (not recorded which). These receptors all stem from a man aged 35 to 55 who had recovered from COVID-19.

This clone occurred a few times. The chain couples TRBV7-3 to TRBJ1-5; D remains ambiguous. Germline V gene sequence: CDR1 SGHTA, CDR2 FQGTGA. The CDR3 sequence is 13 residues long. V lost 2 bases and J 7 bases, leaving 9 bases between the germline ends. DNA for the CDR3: TGTGCCAGCAGCTTAGAAGCGGGGCAGCCCCAGCATTTT. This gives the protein CASSLEAGQPQHF.

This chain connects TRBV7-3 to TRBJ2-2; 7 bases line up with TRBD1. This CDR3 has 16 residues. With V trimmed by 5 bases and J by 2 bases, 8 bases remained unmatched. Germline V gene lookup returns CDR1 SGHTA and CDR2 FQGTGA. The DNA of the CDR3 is TGTGCCAGCAGCCTGACCGGGACAGCCAACACCGGGGAGCTGTTTTTT. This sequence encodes CASSLTGTANTGELFF. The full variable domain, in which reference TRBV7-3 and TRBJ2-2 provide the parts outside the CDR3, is GAGVSQTPSNKVTEKGKYVELRCDPISGHTALYWYRQSLGQGPEFLIYFQGTGAADDSGLPNDRFFAVRPEGSVSTLKIQRTERGDSAVYLCASSLTGTANTGELFFGEGSRLTVL.

In DNA, the CDR3 is TGTGCCAGCAGCTTATTTGGGGGGAACAATTCACCCCTCCACTTT. Amino acid sequence: CASSLFGGNNSPLHF. The J gene is TRBJ1-6, the V gene TRBV7-8; TRBD1 might be the D (5 bases). Trimming stripped 2 bases from V and 7 bases from J, with 12 bases between. The CDR3 loop spans 15 amino acids. From germline, CDR1 is SGHVS and CDR2 FQNEAQ.

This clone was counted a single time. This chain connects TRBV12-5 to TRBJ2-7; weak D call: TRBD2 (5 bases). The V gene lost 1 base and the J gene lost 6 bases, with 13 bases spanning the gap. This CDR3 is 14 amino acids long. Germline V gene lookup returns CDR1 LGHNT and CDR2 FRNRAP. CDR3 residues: CASGLGTGILEQYF. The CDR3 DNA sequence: TGTGCTAGTGGTTTGGGGACGGGAATTCTCGAGCAGTACTTC.

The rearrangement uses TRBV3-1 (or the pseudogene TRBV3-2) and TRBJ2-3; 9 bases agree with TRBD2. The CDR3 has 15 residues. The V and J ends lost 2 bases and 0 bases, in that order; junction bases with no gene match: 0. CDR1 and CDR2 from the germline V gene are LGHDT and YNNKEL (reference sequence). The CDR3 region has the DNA TGTGCCAGCAGCCAACTAGCGGGGAGCACAGATACGCAGTATTTT. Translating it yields CASSQLAGSTDTQYF.

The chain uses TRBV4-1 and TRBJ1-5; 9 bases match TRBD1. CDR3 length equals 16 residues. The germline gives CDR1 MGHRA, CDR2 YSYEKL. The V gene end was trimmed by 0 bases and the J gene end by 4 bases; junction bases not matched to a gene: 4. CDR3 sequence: CASSQDSGTGNQPQHF. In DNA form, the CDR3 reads TGCGCCAGCAGCCAAGATAGCGGGACAGGGAATCAGCCCCAGCATTTT.

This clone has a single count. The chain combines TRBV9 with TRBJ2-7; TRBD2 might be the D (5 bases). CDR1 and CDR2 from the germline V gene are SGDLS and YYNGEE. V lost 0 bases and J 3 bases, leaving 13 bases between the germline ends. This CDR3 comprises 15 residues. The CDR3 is CASSVAEATNYEQYF. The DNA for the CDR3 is TGTGCCAGCAGCGTAGCCGAGGCGACTAACTACGAGCAGTACTTC.

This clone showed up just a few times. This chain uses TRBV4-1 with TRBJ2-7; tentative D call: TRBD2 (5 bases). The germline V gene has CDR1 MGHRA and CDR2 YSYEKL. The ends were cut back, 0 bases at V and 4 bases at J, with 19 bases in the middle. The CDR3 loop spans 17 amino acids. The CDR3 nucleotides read TGCGCCAGCAGCCAAGACCGGATGCGGGCCTCTACGTACGAGCAGTACTTC. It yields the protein CASSQDRMRASTYEQYF.

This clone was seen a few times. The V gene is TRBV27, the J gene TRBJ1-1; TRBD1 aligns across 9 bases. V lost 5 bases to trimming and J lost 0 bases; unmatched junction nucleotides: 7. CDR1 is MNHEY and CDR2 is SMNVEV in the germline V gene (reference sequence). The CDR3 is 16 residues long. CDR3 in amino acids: CASSQGTGSMNTEAFF. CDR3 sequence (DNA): TGTGCCAGCAGTCAAGGGACAGGGAGCATGAACACTGAAGCTTTCTTT.

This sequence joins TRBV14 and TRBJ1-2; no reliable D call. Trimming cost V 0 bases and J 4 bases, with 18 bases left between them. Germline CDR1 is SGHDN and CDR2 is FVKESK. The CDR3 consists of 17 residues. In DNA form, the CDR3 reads TGTGCCAGCAGCCAAGATCACCTGGCAGTGGCCTTCTATGGCTACACCTTC. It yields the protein CASSQDHLAVAFYGYTF.

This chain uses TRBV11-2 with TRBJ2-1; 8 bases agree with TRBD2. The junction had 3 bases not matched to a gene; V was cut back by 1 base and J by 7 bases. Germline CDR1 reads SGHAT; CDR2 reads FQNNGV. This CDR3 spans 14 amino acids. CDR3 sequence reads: CASSLVRGGNEQFF. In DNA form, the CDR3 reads TGTGCCAGCAGCTTAGTTCGGGGGGGAAATGAGCAGTTCTTC.

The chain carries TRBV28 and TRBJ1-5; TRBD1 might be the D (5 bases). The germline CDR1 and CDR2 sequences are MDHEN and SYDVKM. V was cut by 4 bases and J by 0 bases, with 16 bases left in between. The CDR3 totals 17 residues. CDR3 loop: CASSWGREGFSNQPQHF. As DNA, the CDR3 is TGTGCCAGCAGTTGGGGCCGGGAGGGATTTAGCAATCAGCCCCAGCATTTT.

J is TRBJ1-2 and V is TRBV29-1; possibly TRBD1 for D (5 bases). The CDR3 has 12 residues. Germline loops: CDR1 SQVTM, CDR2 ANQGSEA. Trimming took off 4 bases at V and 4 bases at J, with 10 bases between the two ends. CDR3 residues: CSVATGSYGYTF. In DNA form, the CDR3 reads TGCAGCGTTGCTACAGGCAGCTATGGCTACACCTTC. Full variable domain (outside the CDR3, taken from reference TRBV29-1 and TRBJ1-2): SAVISQKPSRDICQRGTSLTIQCQVDSQVTMMFWYRQQPGQSLTLIATANQGSEATYESGFVIDKFPISRPNLTFSTLTVSNMSPEDSSIYLCSVATGSYGYTFGSGTRLTVV.

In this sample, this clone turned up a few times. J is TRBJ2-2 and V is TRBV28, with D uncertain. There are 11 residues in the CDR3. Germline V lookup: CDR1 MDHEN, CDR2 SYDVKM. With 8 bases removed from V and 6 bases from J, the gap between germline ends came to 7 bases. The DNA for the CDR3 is TGTGCCAGCCAACGGGCCGGGGAGCTGTTTTTT. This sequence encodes CASQRAGELFF.

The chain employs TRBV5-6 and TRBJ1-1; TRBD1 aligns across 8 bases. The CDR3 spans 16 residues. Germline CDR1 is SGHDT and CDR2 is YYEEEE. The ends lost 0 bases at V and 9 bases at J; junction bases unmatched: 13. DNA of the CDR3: TGTGCCAGCAGCTTGGCCTCTTTGGGACAGGAAAACAAAGCTTTCTTT. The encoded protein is CASSLASLGQENKAFF.

Here the CDR3 DNA reads TGTGCCAGCAGCTTCAGGGGTGATGGCACAGATACGCAGTATTTT. Protein product: CASSFRGDGTDTQYF. The chain carries TRBV7-6 and TRBJ2-3, with D perhaps TRBD1 (6 bases). CDR3 size: 15 residues. Germline CDR1 and CDR2: SGHVS and FNYEAQ. The germline V and J ends were trimmed by 3 bases and 1 base, with 11 bases remaining between them.

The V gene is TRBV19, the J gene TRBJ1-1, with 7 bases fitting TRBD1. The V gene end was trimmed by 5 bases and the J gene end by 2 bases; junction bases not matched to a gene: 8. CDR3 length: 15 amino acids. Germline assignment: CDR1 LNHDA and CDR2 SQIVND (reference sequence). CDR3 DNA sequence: TGTGCCAGTAGTGAACAAGGACAGGTCAACACTGAAGCTTTCTTT. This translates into CASSEQGQVNTEAFF.

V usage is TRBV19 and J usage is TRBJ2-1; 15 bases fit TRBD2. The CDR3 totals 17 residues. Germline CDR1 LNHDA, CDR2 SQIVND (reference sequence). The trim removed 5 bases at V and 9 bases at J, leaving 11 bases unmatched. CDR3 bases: TGTGCCAGTAGTTACGGACTAGCGGGAGGGCTTTTCGGTGAGCAGTTCTTC. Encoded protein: CASSYGLAGGLFGEQFF.

In DNA form, the CDR3 reads TGTGCCAGTAGTATAAGGGACAGGGGGCCCTATGGCTACACCTTC. It is translated as CASSIRDRGPYGYTF. J is TRBJ1-2 and V is TRBV19; 12 nucleotides match TRBD1. The trim removed 2 bases at V and 4 bases at J, leaving 2 bases unmatched. Looked up from germline, CDR1 is LNHDA and CDR2 is SQIVND (reference sequence). This CDR3 has 15 amino acids.

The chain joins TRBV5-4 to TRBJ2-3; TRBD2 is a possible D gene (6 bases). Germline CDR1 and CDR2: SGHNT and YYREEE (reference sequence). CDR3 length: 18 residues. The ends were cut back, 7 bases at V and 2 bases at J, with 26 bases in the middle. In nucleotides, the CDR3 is TGTGCCAGCGGAACCCCCGGCTGGGGCGGGGCTATCACAGATACGCAGTATTTT. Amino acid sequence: CASGTPGWGGAITDTQYF. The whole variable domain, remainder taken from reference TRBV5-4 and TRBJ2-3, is ETGVTQSPTHLIKTRGQQVTLRCSSQSGHNTVSWYQQALGQGPQFIFQYYREEENGRGNFPPRFSGLQFPNYSSELNVNALELDDSALYLCASGTPGWGGAITDTQYFGPGTRLTVL.

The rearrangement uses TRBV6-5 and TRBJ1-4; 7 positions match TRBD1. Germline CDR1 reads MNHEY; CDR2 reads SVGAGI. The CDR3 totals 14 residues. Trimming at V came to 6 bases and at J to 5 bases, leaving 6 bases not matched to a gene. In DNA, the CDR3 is TGTGCCAGCAGGGGACAGATACCGAATGAAAAACTGTTTTTT. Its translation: CASRGQIPNEKLFF.

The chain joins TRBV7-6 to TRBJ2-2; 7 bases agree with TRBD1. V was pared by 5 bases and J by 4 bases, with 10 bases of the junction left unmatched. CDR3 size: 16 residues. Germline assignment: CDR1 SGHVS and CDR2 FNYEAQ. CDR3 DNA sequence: TGTGCCAGCAGCACAACGACAGGGACGGGCACCGGGGAGCTGTTTTTT. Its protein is CASSTTTGTGTGELFF.

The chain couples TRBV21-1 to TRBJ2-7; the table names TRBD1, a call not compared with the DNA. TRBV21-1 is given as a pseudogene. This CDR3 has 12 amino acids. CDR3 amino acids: CASSSEQGAQYF. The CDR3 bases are TGTGCCAGCAGCAGTGAACAGGGTGCGCAGTACTTC.

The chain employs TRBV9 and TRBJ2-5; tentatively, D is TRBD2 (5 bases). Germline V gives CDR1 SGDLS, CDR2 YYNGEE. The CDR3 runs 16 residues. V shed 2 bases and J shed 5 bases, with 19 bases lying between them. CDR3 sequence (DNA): TGTGCCAGCAGCGTTATCGGACTCACAAAAGGGGAGACCCAGTACTTC. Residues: CASSVIGLTKGETQYF.

CDR3 sequence reads: CASRTSDGKNPWYEQYF. In nucleotides, the CDR3 is TGTGCCAGCAGAACGTCGGACGGGAAAAATCCTTGGTACGAGCAGTACTTC. The chain is built from TRBV28 and TRBJ2-7, with D possibly matching TRBD2 (5 bases). The germline V gene encodes CDR1 MDHEN and CDR2 SYDVKM. The ends were cut back, 6 bases at V and 4 bases at J, with 25 bases in the middle. There are 17 residues in the CDR3.

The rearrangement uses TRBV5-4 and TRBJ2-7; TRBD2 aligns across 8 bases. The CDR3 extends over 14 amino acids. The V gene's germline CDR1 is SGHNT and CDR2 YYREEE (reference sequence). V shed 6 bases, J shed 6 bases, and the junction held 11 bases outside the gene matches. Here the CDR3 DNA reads TGTGCCAGCACCGAACGGGGGGGGCTGGGCGAGCAGTACTTC. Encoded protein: CASTERGGLGEQYF.

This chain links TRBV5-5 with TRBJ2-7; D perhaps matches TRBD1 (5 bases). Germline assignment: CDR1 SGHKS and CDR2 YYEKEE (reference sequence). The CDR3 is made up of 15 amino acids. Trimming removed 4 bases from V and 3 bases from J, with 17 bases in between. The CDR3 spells CASSPIGHHNYEQYF. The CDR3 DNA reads TGTGCCAGCAGCCCTATTGGACACCACAACTACGAGCAGTACTTC. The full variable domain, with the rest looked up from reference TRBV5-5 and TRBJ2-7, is DAGVTQSPTHLIKTRGQQVTLRCSPISGHKSVSWYQQVLGQGPQFIFQYYEKEERGRGNFPDRFSARQFPNYSSELNVNALLLGDSALYLCASSPIGHHNYEQYFGPGTRLTVT.

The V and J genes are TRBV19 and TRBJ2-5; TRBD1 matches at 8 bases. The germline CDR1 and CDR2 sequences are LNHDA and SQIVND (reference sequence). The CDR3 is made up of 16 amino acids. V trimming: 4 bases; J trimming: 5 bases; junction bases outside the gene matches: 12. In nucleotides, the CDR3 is TGTGCCAGTAGTACCTTAGGACAGGGACCCCGGGAGACCCAGTACTTC. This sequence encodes CASSTLGQGPRETQYF.

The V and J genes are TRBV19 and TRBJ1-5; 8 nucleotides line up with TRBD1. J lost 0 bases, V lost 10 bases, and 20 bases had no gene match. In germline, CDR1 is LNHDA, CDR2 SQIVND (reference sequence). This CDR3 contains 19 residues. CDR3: CATLVRLRDRSYSNQPQHF. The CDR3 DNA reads TGTGCCACCCTCGTTCGGCTCCGGGACAGGAGCTATAGCAATCAGCCCCAGCATTTT.

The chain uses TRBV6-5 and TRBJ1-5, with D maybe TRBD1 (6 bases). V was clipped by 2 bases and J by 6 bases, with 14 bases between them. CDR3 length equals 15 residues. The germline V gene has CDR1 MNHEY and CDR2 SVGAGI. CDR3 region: CASSYAYTGTQPQHF. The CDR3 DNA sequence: TGTGCCAGCAGTTACGCTTATACAGGGACTCAGCCCCAGCATTTT.

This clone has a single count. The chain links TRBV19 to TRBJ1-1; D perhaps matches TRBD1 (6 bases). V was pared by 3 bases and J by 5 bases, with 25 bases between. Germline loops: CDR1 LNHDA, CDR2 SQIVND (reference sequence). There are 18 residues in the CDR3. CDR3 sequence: CASSIPPGLTGGRTEAFF. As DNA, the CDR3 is TGTGCCAGTAGTATCCCACCCGGGTTGACAGGAGGACGGACTGAAGCTTTCTTT.